These 25 T cell receptor beta chains came from one sample sequenced in a study of shared clonotypes between healthy human individuals. Measured with immunoSEQ multiplex PCR; TCRdb has only the in-frame clones, and not every one. Of roughly 2 million clones listed, 95% are singletons. Sequencing was done on a sample of naive CD4+ T cells sorted from blood. Subset denoted: CD45RA+ positively selected. The receptors here all came from a man between 18 and 29 years old in good health.

The rearrangement links TRBV2 to TRBJ1-1; 7 bases fit TRBD1. From germline, CDR1 is SNHLY and CDR2 FYNNEI. The CDR3 spans 14 residues. V lost 11 bases and J lost 0; bases outside the gene matches: 9. CDR3 sequence: CACGTDYMNTEAFF. The CDR3 DNA is TGTGCCTGCGGGACAGACTACATGAACACTGAAGCTTTCTTT.

The J gene is TRBJ1-5, the V gene TRBV10-3, with D maybe TRBD1 (6 bases). The CDR3 contains 13 residues. Germline V gene data show CDR1 as ENHRY and CDR2 as SYGVKD. V was clipped by 10 bases and J by 0 bases, with 10 bases between them. CDR3 sequence (DNA): TGTGCCAGCGGACAGTATAGCAATCAGCCCCAGCATTTT. Protein sequence: CASGQYSNQPQHF.

The CDR3 nucleotides read TGTGCCAGCAGTCCGGGAGCGGGAGGGCCCTACGAGCAGTACTTC. It encodes CASSPGAGGPYEQYF. The chain uses TRBV6-1 and TRBJ2-7; 10 bases map to TRBD2. CDR3 length equals 15 residues. Germline V CDR1 and CDR2: MNHNS, SASEGT. Trimming at V came to 5 bases and at J to 2 bases, leaving 6 bases not matched to a gene.

The chain joins TRBV18 to TRBJ2-7; D gene ambiguous. Trimming pared 3 bases from V and 3 bases from J, leaving 18 bases between. The germline gives CDR1 KGHSH, CDR2 LQKENI. The CDR3 is made up of 16 amino acids. This CDR3 reads CASSPPGRNSYYEQYF. Here the CDR3 DNA reads TGTGCCAGCTCACCCCCGGGTCGGAACAGCTACTACGAGCAGTACTTC.

As to this clone: A read error may account for a junction end that differs from germline. The J gene is TRBJ2-2, the V gene TRBV28; 8 bases align to TRBD1. This CDR3 comprises 16 residues. The germline V gene has CDR1 MDHEN and CDR2 SYDVKM. The CDR3 protein is CASSQLIGQGEGDLFF. Here the CDR3 DNA reads TGTGCCAGCAGTCAGCTCATAGGACAGGGCGAGGGGGACCTGTTTTTT.

The V and J genes are TRBV2 and TRBJ2-7; D is possibly TRBD2 (6 bases). CDR3 length: 14 amino acids. CDR1 and CDR2 (germline): SNHLY, FYNNEI. Between the trimmed V and J ends, which lost 5 bases and 0 bases, there was a span of 11 bases. CDR3 sequence: CASSLNSGSYEQYF. CDR3 bases: TGTGCCAGCAGTTTGAATAGCGGCTCCTACGAGCAGTACTTC.

The chain is built from TRBV29-1 and TRBJ1-1; 8 bases align to TRBD1. J lost 3 bases, V lost 6 bases, and 6 bases had no gene match. Per germline, CDR1 SQVTM and CDR2 ANQGSEA. The CDR3 runs to 13 residues. The CDR3 nucleotides read TGCAGCGTGGCCCAGACAGGGGACACTGAAGCTTTCTTT. Its translation is CSVAQTGDTEAFF.

This clone appeared a single time. The chain carries TRBV10-2 and TRBJ1-4; 8 nucleotides line up with TRBD1. Per the germline V gene, CDR1 is WSHSY and CDR2 is SAAADI. Germline trimming cut 8 bases from V and 8 bases from J; bases unmatched to any gene: 10. The CDR3 is 14 residues long. As DNA, the CDR3 is TGCGCCAGCCAGGACAGGGTGGGAACCGAAAAACTGTTTTTT. Protein product: CASQDRVGTEKLFF.

The rearrangement links TRBV6-1 to TRBJ1-1; D gene unclear. The CDR3 length is 14 residues. Germline loops: CDR1 MNHNS, CDR2 SASEGT. V lost 6 bases and J 2 bases, leaving 13 bases between the germline ends. Written as DNA, the CDR3 is TGTGCCAGCAGCATAATACAGCTTAACACTGAAGCTTTCTTT. The encoded protein is CASSIIQLNTEAFF.

The rearrangement links TRBV2 to TRBJ2-7; 7 nucleotides match TRBD2. This CDR3 has 16 residues. J gave up 1 base and V 6 bases, and 12 bases lay outside the gene matches. Germline V gives CDR1 SNHLY, CDR2 FYNNEI. Here the CDR3 reads CASRGGGPWESYEQYF. The DNA of the CDR3 is TGTGCCAGCAGGGGGGGAGGGCCTTGGGAGTCCTACGAGCAGTACTTC.

Points on this clone: In the same sample, other DNA sequences code for this CDR3. The genes are TRBV5-4 and TRBJ2-7; D is possibly TRBD2 (6 bases). Germline V gives CDR1 SGHNT, CDR2 YYREEE (reference sequence). The CDR3 extends over 14 amino acids. V shed 3 bases and J shed 0 bases, with 10 bases lying between them. The CDR3 spells CASSSGTSSYEQYF. The CDR3 DNA sequence: TGTGCCAGCAGCTCCGGGACTTCCTCCTACGAGCAGTACTTC.

CDR3 in DNA: TGTGCCATCAGTATGGGACAGAACTATGGCTACACCTTC. It translates to CAISMGQNYGYTF. This sequence joins TRBV10-3 and TRBJ1-2, with 7 bases fitting TRBD1. The CDR3 is 13 amino acids. The V and J ends lost 5 bases and 2 bases, in that order; junction bases with no gene match: 2. The germline CDR1 and CDR2 sequences are ENHRY and SYGVKD.

V gene TRBV25-1 combines with J gene TRBJ2-2; the D is unclear. Per the germline V gene, CDR1 is MGHDK and CDR2 is SYGVNS. V lost 3 bases and J 7 bases, leaving 9 bases between the germline ends. There are 13 residues in the CDR3. The CDR3 coding sequence is TGTGCCAGCAGTGATCCGGGCGGCGGGGAGCTGTTTTTT. This sequence encodes CASSDPGGGELFF.

This clone was detected only once. The chain is built from TRBV9 and TRBJ1-3, with TRBD1 as a possible D gene (6 bases). CDR3 size: 17 residues. The germline V and J ends were trimmed by 0 bases and 0 bases, with 13 bases remaining between them. Germline-derived CDR1 and CDR2 are SGDLS and YYNGEE. The CDR3 loop reads CASSVAVGGSSGNTIYF. For the CDR3, the DNA is TGTGCCAGCAGCGTAGCAGTAGGGGGGAGCTCTGGAAACACCATATATTTT.

This chain uses TRBV6-1 with TRBJ1-1; D remains unclear. V lost 4 bases to trimming and J lost 1 base, with 16 bases between them. CDR1 is MNHNS and CDR2 is SASEGT in the germline V gene. This CDR3 has 16 residues. The CDR3 region has the DNA TGTGCCAGCAGTGCCCGTCCTCAGGTGACGAACACTGAAGCTTTCTTT. This sequence encodes CASSARPQVTNTEAFF.

The V and J genes are TRBV28 and TRBJ1-3; D remains unclear. This CDR3 comprises 16 residues. CDR1 and CDR2 from the germline V gene are MDHEN and SYDVKM. Trimming took 1 base from V and 0 from J, leaving 10 bases between them. The CDR3 loop is CASSLLAASSGNTIYF. The CDR3 DNA reads TGTGCCAGCAGTTTATTGGCCGCAAGCTCTGGAAACACCATATATTTT.

In regard to this clone: Other DNA sequences from this sample encode an identical CDR3 as well. The chain joins TRBV2 to TRBJ1-1; 7 nucleotides agree with TRBD1. Germline V gives CDR1 SNHLY, CDR2 FYNNEI. V shed 6 bases and J 4 bases; nucleotides not matched to a gene: 5. This CDR3 region has 13 residues. CDR3 loop: CASSPRGGTEAFF. CDR3 DNA: TGTGCCAGCAGCCCCAGGGGGGGCACTGAAGCTTTCTTT.

The rearrangement links TRBV2 to TRBJ2-2; D could derive from TRBD1 or TRBD2 (5 bases each). V lost 8 bases, J lost 1 base, and 14 bases lay in between. The CDR3 runs 15 residues. Germline assignment: CDR1 SNHLY and CDR2 FYNNEI. The CDR3: CASQRTGQNTGELFF. CDR3 DNA sequence: TGTGCCAGCCAGAGGACGGGGCAGAACACCGGGGAGCTGTTTTTT.

This chain links TRBV6-5 with TRBJ2-6; the match to TRBD2 covers 7 bases. This CDR3 spans 15 amino acids. Trimming at V came to 7 bases and at J to 4 bases, leaving 7 bases not matched to a gene. Per the germline V gene, CDR1 is MNHEY and CDR2 is SVGAGI. CDR3 amino acids: CASNRGGLGANVLTF. DNA for the CDR3: TGTGCCAGCAACCGGGGAGGGTTAGGGGCCAACGTCCTGACTTTC.

This chain uses TRBV7-6 with TRBJ2-1; 8 positions agree with TRBD2. Germline values: CDR1 SGHVS, CDR2 FNYEAQ. V dropped 5 bases and J dropped 6; count of bases not matched to a gene: 9. The CDR3 spans 15 residues. Here the CDR3 DNA reads TGTGCCAGCAGCCCGGGGAGCGGGGGTTCCAATGAGCAGTTCTTC. Amino acid sequence: CASSPGSGGSNEQFF.

V usage is TRBV27 and J usage is TRBJ1-2; 9 bases are shared with TRBD1. V trimming: 0 bases; J trimming: 3 bases; junction bases outside the gene matches: 2. Germline assignment: CDR1 MNHEY and CDR2 SMNVEV (reference sequence). The CDR3 extends over 15 amino acids. The CDR3 nucleotides read TGTGCCAGCAGTTTATCGTGGACAGGGGACTATGGCTACACCTTC. It codes for CASSLSWTGDYGYTF.

V gene TRBV9 combines with J gene TRBJ1-6, with D possibly TRBD1 on 5 matching bases. There are 15 residues in the CDR3. The germline gives CDR1 SGDLS, CDR2 YYNGEE. With 2 bases removed from V and 10 bases from J, the gap between germline ends came to 16 bases. CDR3 region: CASSVSTHRDSPLHF. The CDR3 DNA sequence: TGTGCCAGCAGCGTCTCTACCCATCGGGACTCACCCCTCCACTTT.

This chain joins TRBV30 and TRBJ1-6; 11 bases are shared with TRBD1. Germline V gene data show CDR1 as GTSNPN and CDR2 as SVGIG (reference sequence). V shed 3 bases and J 10 bases; nucleotides not matched to a gene: 5. The CDR3 spans 14 residues. CDR3 nucleotides: TGTGCCTGGAGCGGGACAGGGGGTGAATCACCCCTCCACTTT. Translated, it gives CAWSGTGGESPLHF.

V gene TRBV7-3 combines with J gene TRBJ2-7; D is uncertain. From germline, CDR1 is SGHTA and CDR2 FQGTGA. Trimming took off 2 bases at V and 7 bases at J, with 12 bases between the two ends. The CDR3 is made up of 13 amino acids. The chain's CDR3 is CASSLRDGTEQYF. Written as DNA, the CDR3 is TGTGCCAGCAGCTTACGTGACGGTACTGAGCAGTACTTC.

The V call is TRBV27, the J call TRBJ2-7; unclear D gene. The CDR3 extends over 15 amino acids. Trimming took 5 bases from V and 4 from J, leaving 18 bases between them. Germline assignment: CDR1 MNHEY and CDR2 SMNVEV (reference sequence). CDR3 sequence reads: CASSGRLEPWYEQYF. In DNA form, the CDR3 reads TGTGCCAGCAGTGGGCGACTTGAGCCTTGGTACGAGCAGTACTTC.